The sequence of this T cell receptor (beta chain) was determined in a study of cytotoxic CD8 clonotypes in ibrutinib-treated CLL. On the study more broadly: Roughly 24 partial and 2 complete responses; at median 68 months, approximately 15 remitted, some 12 progressed. There were, on average, over 250,000 productive templates and tens of thousands of productive rearrangements per sample.

The germline V gene has CDR1 MNHEY and CDR2 SVGAGI. V was clipped by 0 bases and J by 7 bases, with 7 bases between them. The CDR3 has 13 amino acids. This clone was found once. The antigen is not known. This same CDR3 is encoded by further DNA sequences in the sample. Whole-study results and caveats: Baseline clonality, above age-matched healthy donor levels, tracked circulating CD8+ T-cell counts. With treatment, public clonotypes, which were uncommon, either contracted or remained stable.

Libraries were prepared by immunoSEQ multiplex PCR; TCRdb keeps only in-frame clonotypes and omits some of them. The data show 200,000 or so clones, nearly 80% seen once. The receptor was derived from a human donor with chronic lymphocytic leukemia. The V and J genes are TRBV6-5 and TRBJ1-5; no clear D gene. Sequences were derived from PBMCs, sampled after 12 months of ibrutinib treatment. DNA of the CDR3: TGTGCCAGCAGTTACTCCAGAGGGCAGCCCCAGCATTTT. It encodes CASSYSRGQPQHF.